These 32 T cell receptor beta chains were all obtained from the same sample, sequenced in a study of blood T cell repertoires in COVID-19. Assay: immunoSEQ multiplex PCR; the TCRdb copy retains only in-frame clones and omits some. The data show approximately 38,000 clones, about four fifths seen once. The sequencing input was peripheral blood. The origin of the receptors is a human donor with acute or convalescent COVID-19. The donor label of this sample is uncertain.

V is TRBV5-4 and J is TRBJ2-5; 7 nucleotides agree with TRBD2. With V trimmed by 3 bases and J by 5 bases, 10 bases remained unmatched. The CDR3 is 15 residues long. The germline V gene has CDR1 SGHNT and CDR2 YYREEE (reference sequence). The CDR3 nucleotides are TGTGCCAGCAGCTCAAAAGAAGAGGGAGGGGAGACCCAGTACTTC. Its protein product is CASSSKEEGGETQYF.

This chain joins TRBV7-9 and TRBJ2-7; 11 bases are a match to TRBD1. The CDR3 runs 15 residues. Germline values: CDR1 SEHNR, CDR2 FQNEAQ (reference sequence). Losses at the gene ends were 1 base for V and 5 bases for J; bases not matched to a gene: 4. The CDR3 region is CASSLGRTGGNEQYF. CDR3 in DNA: TGTGCCAGCAGCTTAGGGAGGACAGGGGGCAACGAGCAGTACTTC.

The genes are TRBV7-8 and TRBJ2-2; 10 bases align to TRBD1. From germline, CDR1 is SGHVS and CDR2 FQNEAQ. This CDR3 spans 19 amino acids. Germline trimming cut 3 bases from V and 3 bases from J; bases unmatched to any gene: 13. The CDR3 DNA reads TGTGCCAGCAGCTTCCCGGGACAGGGGACGGTGATTTACACCGGGGAGCTGTTTTTT. Its protein is CASSFPGQGTVIYTGELFF.

J is TRBJ1-2 and V is TRBV19, with TRBD1 matching over 10 bases. The CDR3 spans 17 residues. Looked up from germline, CDR1 is LNHDA and CDR2 is SQIVND (reference sequence). The V gene end was trimmed by 4 bases and the J gene end by 12 bases; junction bases not matched to a gene: 20. Written as DNA, the CDR3 is TGTGCCAGTAGTAGCCGTCAAGCGGGACAGGGGTTAGGTACGGACACCTTC. Protein sequence: CASSSRQAGQGLGTDTF.

This clone came up once. The V and J genes are TRBV19 and TRBJ1-5, with 7 bases fitting TRBD1. Per the germline V gene, CDR1 is LNHDA and CDR2 is SQIVND (reference sequence). Trimming removed 9 bases from V and 7 bases from J; junction bases left unmatched: 9. This CDR3 has 13 residues. The CDR3 sequence is CASEDRVSQPQHF. The CDR3 DNA is TGTGCCAGCGAAGACAGGGTATCCCAGCCCCAGCATTTT.

The chain combines TRBV21-1 with TRBJ1-2; the table's D call, TRBD1, has no DNA check behind it. TRBV21-1 is termed a pseudogene. The CDR3 is made up of 14 amino acids. This CDR3 reads CASSIGRYNYGYTF. As DNA, the CDR3 is TGTGCCAGCAGCATCGGCAGGTATAACTATGGCTACACCTTC.

The J gene is TRBJ2-5, the V gene TRBV10-3, with 10 bases lining up with TRBD2. Per germline, CDR1 ENHRY and CDR2 SYGVKD. V gave up 6 bases and J gave up 2 bases; unmatched junction bases: 3. The CDR3 covers 14 residues. DNA for the CDR3: TGTGCCATCAGGGGAGCGGGAGGGCAAGAGACCCAGTACTTC. Its protein is CAIRGAGGQETQYF.

The chain carries TRBV15 and TRBJ2-3, with 9 bases identical to TRBD2. Germline CDR1 reads LNHNV; CDR2 reads YYDKDF (reference sequence). With V trimmed by 0 bases and J by 6 bases, 4 bases remained unmatched. The CDR3 spans 15 residues. The CDR3: CATSRERGGWDTQYF. CDR3 coding DNA: TGTGCCACCAGCAGAGAGCGGGGGGGCTGGGATACGCAGTATTTT.

The V and J genes are TRBV11-2 and TRBJ1-2, with D possibly TRBD1 on 5 matching bases. V was cut by 5 bases and J by 4 bases, with 11 bases left in between. CDR1 and CDR2 from the germline V gene are SGHAT and FQNNGV. This CDR3 comprises 13 residues. The CDR3 protein is CASSAGFSYGYTF. For the CDR3, the DNA is TGTGCCAGCAGCGCAGGGTTTAGCTATGGCTACACCTTC.

The rearrangement links TRBV7-3 to TRBJ1-3, with 10 bases identical to TRBD1. CDR3 length equals 16 residues. Trimming cost V 1 base and J 4 bases; bases outside gene matches: 4. Germline V gene sequence: CDR1 SGHTA, CDR2 FQGTGA. The DNA for the CDR3 is TGTGCCAGCAGCTTAATGGGACAGGGGACGGGAAACACCATATATTTT. Translating gives CASSLMGQGTGNTIYF.

This clone was detected only a few times. This chain connects TRBV7-9 to TRBJ1-2; TRBD1 is a possible D gene (6 bases). This CDR3 is 14 amino acids long. V lost 4 bases and J lost 6, with 15 bases in between. Germline V lookup: CDR1 SEHNR, CDR2 FQNEAQ (reference sequence). The CDR3 nucleotides read TGTGCCAGCAGCTCCTCCGGGACATCCCATGGCTACACCTTC. This sequence encodes CASSSSGTSHGYTF.

This chain joins TRBV2 and TRBJ2-3; 8 bases agree with TRBD2. The J segment lost 3 bases and the V segment lost 8 bases, leaving 10 bases of the junction unmatched. Germline CDR1 is SNHLY and CDR2 is FYNNEI. This CDR3 comprises 15 residues. This CDR3 is CASDLRGGTTDTQYF. CDR3 nucleotides: TGTGCCAGCGACTTGCGCGGGGGGACAACAGATACGCAGTATTTT.

The chain links TRBV7-8 to TRBJ2-2; 11 bases map to TRBD2. Germline V gives CDR1 SGHVS, CDR2 FQNEAQ. The length of the CDR3 is 16 residues. V lost 5 bases and J lost 6; bases outside the gene matches: 8. CDR3 in DNA: TGTGCCAGCAGCCGGAATAGCGGGAGGGCCCCCGGGGAGCTGTTTTTT. Protein sequence: CASSRNSGRAPGELFF.

The J gene is TRBJ1-5, the V gene TRBV7-9, with a weak D call TRBD1 (6 bases). The V and J ends lost 3 bases and 4 bases respectively, with 13 bases between them. The CDR3 covers 15 residues. Per the germline V gene, CDR1 is SEHNR and CDR2 is FQNEAQ (reference sequence). The CDR3 reads CASSFGGGQNQPQHF. CDR3 DNA: TGTGCCAGCAGCTTCGGTGGGGGCCAGAATCAGCCCCAGCATTTT.

This chain uses TRBV30 with TRBJ1-1, with D unclear. The CDR3 has 17 amino acids. The germline V gene encodes CDR1 GTSNPN and CDR2 SVGIG (reference sequence). Trimming removed 5 bases from V and 0 bases from J, with 22 bases in between. CDR3 sequence reads: CAWVVDIRDGMNTEAFF. The DNA for the CDR3 is TGTGCCTGGGTGGTAGACATCCGAGACGGAATGAACACTGAAGCTTTCTTT.

The rearrangement uses TRBV19 and TRBJ1-1; no clear D. V lost 4 bases and J lost 1, with 7 bases in between. CDR1 and CDR2 (germline): LNHDA, SQIVND (reference sequence). There are 13 residues in the CDR3. The CDR3 bases are TGTGCCAGTAGTAACCGAGAGAACACTGAAGCTTTCTTT. It yields the protein CASSNRENTEAFF. The full variable domain, with the rest looked up from reference TRBV19 and TRBJ1-1, is DGGITQSPKYLFRKEGQNVTLSCEQNLNHDAMYWYRQDPGQGLRLIYYSQIVNDFQKGDIAEGYSVSREKKESFPLTVTSAQKNPTAFYLCASSNRENTEAFFGQGTRLTVV.

The chain combines TRBV2 with TRBJ2-2; D uncertain. Germline V gene sequence: CDR1 SNHLY, CDR2 FYNNEI. The CDR3 has 15 residues. V lost 4 bases, J lost 6 bases, and 15 bases lay in between. CDR3 residues: CASSAADRYPGELFF. The DNA for the CDR3 is TGTGCCAGCAGTGCTGCGGATAGGTACCCCGGGGAGCTGTTTTTT.

The V and J genes are TRBV6-5 and TRBJ1-1; maybe TRBD1 (6 bases). The CDR3 contains 13 residues. Per germline, CDR1 MNHEY and CDR2 SVGAGI. The V end was cut by 10 bases, the J end by 1 base, with 13 bases between. CDR3 in DNA: TGTGCCATACGACAGGAGAGGAACACTGAAGCTTTCTTT. Translation: CAIRQERNTEAFF.

J is TRBJ1-5 and V is TRBV28; D possibly corresponds to TRBD1 (5 bases). Deletions cut 3 bases from V and 0 bases from J, with 12 bases between. This CDR3 spans 16 amino acids. The germline V gene encodes CDR1 MDHEN and CDR2 SYDVKM. The CDR3 sequence: CASSFEGLYSNQPQHF. The CDR3 nucleotides are TGTGCCAGCAGTTTTGAGGGACTATATAGCAATCAGCCCCAGCATTTT. Full variable domain (outside the CDR3, taken from reference TRBV28 and TRBJ1-5): DVKVTQSSRYLVKRTGEKVFLECVQDMDHENMFWYRQDPGLGLRLIYFSYDVKMKEKGDIPEGYSVSREKKERFSLILESASTNQTSMYLCASSFEGLYSNQPQHFGDGTRLSIL.

This clone has a single count. The V and J genes are TRBV7-6 and TRBJ2-3; 7 bases fit TRBD2. The CDR3 has 14 amino acids. After removal of 2 bases from V and 6 bases from J, the junction contained 5 bases not matched to a gene. CDR1 and CDR2 (germline): SGHVS, FNYEAQ. This CDR3 is CASSLSAGADTQYF. As DNA, the CDR3 is TGTGCCAGCAGCTTATCTGCGGGAGCCGATACGCAGTATTTT.

This clone is medium-sized in the sample. The chain couples TRBV4-1 to TRBJ1-5, with D unresolved. The V gene lost 4 bases and the J gene lost 2 bases, with 12 bases spanning the gap. The CDR3 sequence is 15 residues long. Germline CDR1 MGHRA, CDR2 YSYEKL. The CDR3 DNA is TGCGCCAGCAGCCCTCTAGCTGGGGGCAATCAGCCCCAGCATTTT. Translation: CASSPLAGGNQPQHF.

The chain uses TRBV7-2 and TRBJ1-2, with D possibly matching TRBD1 (5 bases). Germline-derived CDR1 and CDR2 are SGHTA and FQGNSA. This CDR3 spans 14 amino acids. With 6 bases removed from V and 4 bases from J, the gap between germline ends came to 15 bases. CDR3 sequence: CASSHPGGLYGYTF. The CDR3 bases are TGTGCCAGCAGTCATCCCGGGGGTCTCTATGGCTACACCTTC.

The V and J genes are TRBV5-5 and TRBJ2-5; maybe TRBD2 (5 bases). The germline V gene has CDR1 SGHKS and CDR2 YYEKEE (reference sequence). V lost 5 bases and J 2 bases, leaving 13 bases between the germline ends. This CDR3 has 14 residues. CDR3 amino acids: CASRLGLVQETQYF. CDR3 bases: TGTGCCAGCAGGCTCGGACTGGTACAAGAGACCCAGTACTTC. The variable domain in full, completed from reference TRBV5-5 and TRBJ2-5, reads DAGVTQSPTHLIKTRGQQVTLRCSPISGHKSVSWYQQVLGQGPQFIFQYYEKEERGRGNFPDRFSARQFPNYSSELNVNALLLGDSALYLCASRLGLVQETQYFGPGTRLLVL.

The gene calls are TRBV4-2 and TRBJ1-2; D is possibly TRBD1 (5 bases). Germline V lookup: CDR1 LGHNA, CDR2 YNFKEQ. This CDR3 has 13 amino acids. Trimming stripped 0 bases from V and 7 bases from J, with 9 bases between. The CDR3 protein is CASSQEGGAGYTF. DNA for the CDR3: TGTGCCAGCAGCCAAGAGGGCGGGGCTGGCTACACCTTC.

The gene calls are TRBV28 and TRBJ1-1; D unclear. V lost 2 bases, J lost 0 bases, and 7 bases lay in between. CDR1 is MDHEN, CDR2 SYDVKM, per germline. The CDR3 sequence is 14 residues long. The CDR3 DNA reads as TGTGCCAGCAGTTTAACAGCCATGAACACTGAAGCTTTCTTT. The encoded protein is CASSLTAMNTEAFF.

The V and J genes are TRBV27 and TRBJ1-5, with 9 bases aligning to TRBD1. Germline V gives CDR1 MNHEY, CDR2 SMNVEV (reference sequence). This CDR3 is 14 amino acids long. V was pared by 6 bases and J by 4 bases, with 4 bases of the junction left unmatched. CDR3 nucleotides: TGTGCCAGCAGACAGGGGGCATCAAATCAGCCCCAGCATTTT. This codes for CASRQGASNQPQHF.

The chain combines TRBV19 with TRBJ2-7; 7 bases are shared with TRBD1. The CDR3 spans 14 residues. V lost 4 bases, J lost 6 bases, and 9 bases stayed unmatched. Germline V gives CDR1 LNHDA, CDR2 SQIVND (reference sequence). As DNA, the CDR3 is TGTGCCAGTAGTACAAACAGGGGTGCGGGCGAGCAGTACTTC. Its translation: CASSTNRGAGEQYF. The full variable domain, completed using reference TRBV19 and TRBJ2-7, is DGGITQSPKYLFRKEGQNVTLSCEQNLNHDAMYWYRQDPGQGLRLIYYSQIVNDFQKGDIAEGYSVSREKKESFPLTVTSAQKNPTAFYLCASSTNRGAGEQYFGPGTRLTVT.

The CDR3 DNA follows: TGTGCCAGCGGTACACAAACTAATGAAAAACTGTTTTTT. Amino acids: CASGTQTNEKLFF. This chain uses TRBV2 with TRBJ1-4; no definite D call. The ends were cut back, 8 bases at V and 1 base at J, with 8 bases in the middle. CDR3 length: 13 residues. Germline CDR1 reads SNHLY; CDR2 reads FYNNEI.

This chain joins TRBV14 and TRBJ2-5, with D uncertain. Germline CDR1 SGHDN, CDR2 FVKESK. The CDR3 has 15 amino acids. Trimming took off 1 base at V and 5 bases at J, with 14 bases between the two ends. CDR3 in DNA: TGTGCCAGCAGCCAAGTAGGAGCGTCTACCGAGACCCAGTACTTC. This sequence encodes CASSQVGASTETQYF.

V gene TRBV29-1 combines with J gene TRBJ1-1; the D gene is possibly TRBD1 (5 bases). The CDR3 covers 12 residues. Trimming cost V 7 bases and J 1 base, with 10 bases left between them. Germline CDR1 SQVTM, CDR2 ANQGSEA. As DNA, the CDR3 is TGCAGCGGGAGAACAGGGAACACTGAAGCTTTCTTT. Amino acids: CSGRTGNTEAFF.

The J gene is TRBJ1-2, the V gene TRBV6-5; possible D gene TRBD1, 6 bases. Germline loops: CDR1 MNHEY, CDR2 SVGAGI. V was pared by 0 bases and J by 8 bases, with 10 bases between. There are 13 residues in the CDR3. CDR3 nucleotides: TGTGCCAGCAGTTACTCGGGGGCGCGGGGCTACACCTTC. As protein: CASSYSGARGYTF.

This chain uses TRBV12-3 or TRBV12-4 with TRBJ2-7; D gene unclear. This CDR3 spans 13 amino acids. The V end lost 2 bases, the J end lost 2 bases, and 7 bases lay between the germline ends. CDR3 protein: CASSLSSPYEQYF. The DNA for the CDR3 is TGTGCCAGCAGTTTATCTAGTCCCTACGAGCAGTACTTC.